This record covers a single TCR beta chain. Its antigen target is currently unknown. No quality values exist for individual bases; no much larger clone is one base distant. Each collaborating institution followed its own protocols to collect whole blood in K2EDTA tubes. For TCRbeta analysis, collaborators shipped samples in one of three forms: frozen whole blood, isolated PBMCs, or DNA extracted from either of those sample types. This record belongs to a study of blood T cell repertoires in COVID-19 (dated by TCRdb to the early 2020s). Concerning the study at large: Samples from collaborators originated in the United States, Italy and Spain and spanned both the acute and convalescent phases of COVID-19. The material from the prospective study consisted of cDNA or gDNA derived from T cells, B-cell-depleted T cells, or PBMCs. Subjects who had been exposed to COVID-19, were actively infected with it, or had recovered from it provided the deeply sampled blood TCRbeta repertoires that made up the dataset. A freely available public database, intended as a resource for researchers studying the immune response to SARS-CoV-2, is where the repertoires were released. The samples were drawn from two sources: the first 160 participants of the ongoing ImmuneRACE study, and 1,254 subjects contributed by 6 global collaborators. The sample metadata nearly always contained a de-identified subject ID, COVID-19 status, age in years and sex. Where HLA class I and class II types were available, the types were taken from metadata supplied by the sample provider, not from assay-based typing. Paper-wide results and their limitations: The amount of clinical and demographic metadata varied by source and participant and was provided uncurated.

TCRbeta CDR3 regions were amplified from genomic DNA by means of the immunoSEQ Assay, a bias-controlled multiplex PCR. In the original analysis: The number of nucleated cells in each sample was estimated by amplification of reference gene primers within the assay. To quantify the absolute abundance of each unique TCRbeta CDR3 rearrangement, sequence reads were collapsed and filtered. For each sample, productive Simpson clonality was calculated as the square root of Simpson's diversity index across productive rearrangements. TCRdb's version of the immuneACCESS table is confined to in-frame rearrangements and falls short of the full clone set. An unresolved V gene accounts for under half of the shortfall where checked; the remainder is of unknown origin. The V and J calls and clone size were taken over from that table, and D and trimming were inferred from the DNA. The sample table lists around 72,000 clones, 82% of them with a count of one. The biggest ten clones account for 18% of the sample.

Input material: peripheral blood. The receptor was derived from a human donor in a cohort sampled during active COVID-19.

The CDR3 corresponds to CAWSGLAGGTENEQYF. The DNA is as follows: TGTGCCTGGAGTGGACTAGCGGGGGGGACTGAGAACGAGCAGTACTTC. The sequence links TRBV30 to TRBJ2-7, with 14 bases matching TRBD2. The germline V gene (reference sequence) gives CDR1 as GTSNPN and CDR2 as SVGIG. The CDR3 goes from the cysteine to the phenylalanine over 16 residues. Just CDR3 DNA is preserved here, 48 bases in frame from base 1. The junction shows trimming of 1 base on V and 5 bases on J, and the gene matches do not reach 7 bases of it.